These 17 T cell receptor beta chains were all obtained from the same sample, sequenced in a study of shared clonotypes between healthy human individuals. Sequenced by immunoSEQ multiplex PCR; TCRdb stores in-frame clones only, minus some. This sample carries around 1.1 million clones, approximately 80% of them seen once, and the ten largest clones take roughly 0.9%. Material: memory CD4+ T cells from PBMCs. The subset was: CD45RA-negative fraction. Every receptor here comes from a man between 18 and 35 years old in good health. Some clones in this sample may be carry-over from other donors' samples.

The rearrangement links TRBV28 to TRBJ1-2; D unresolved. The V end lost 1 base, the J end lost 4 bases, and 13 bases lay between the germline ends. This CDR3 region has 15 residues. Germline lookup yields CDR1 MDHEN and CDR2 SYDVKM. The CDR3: CASSLSEGWGYGYTF. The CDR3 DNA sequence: TGTGCCAGCAGTTTATCTGAAGGGTGGGGCTATGGCTACACCTTC.

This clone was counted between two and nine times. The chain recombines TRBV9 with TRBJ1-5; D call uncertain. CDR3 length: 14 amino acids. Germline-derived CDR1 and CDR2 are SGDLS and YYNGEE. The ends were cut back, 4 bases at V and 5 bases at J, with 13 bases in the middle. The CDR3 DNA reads TGTGCCAGCAGCTTCGAGATGAGTGATCAGCCCCAGCATTTT. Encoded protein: CASSFEMSDQPQHF.

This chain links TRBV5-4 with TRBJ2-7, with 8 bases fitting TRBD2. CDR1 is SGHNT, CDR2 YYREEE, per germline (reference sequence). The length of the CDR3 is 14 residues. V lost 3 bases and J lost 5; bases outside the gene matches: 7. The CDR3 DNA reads TGTGCCAGCAGCTCCGGCGGGGGGCTCGACGAGCAGTACTTC. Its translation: CASSSGGGLDEQYF.

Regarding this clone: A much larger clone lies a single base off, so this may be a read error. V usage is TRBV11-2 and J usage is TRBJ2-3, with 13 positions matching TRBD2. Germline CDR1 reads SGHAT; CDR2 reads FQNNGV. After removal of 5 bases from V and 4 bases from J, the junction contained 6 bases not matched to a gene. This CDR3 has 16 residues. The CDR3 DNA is TGTGCCAGCAGCCCCAGGACTAGCGGGAGCCCAGATACGCAGTATTTT. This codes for CASSPRTSGSPDTQYF.

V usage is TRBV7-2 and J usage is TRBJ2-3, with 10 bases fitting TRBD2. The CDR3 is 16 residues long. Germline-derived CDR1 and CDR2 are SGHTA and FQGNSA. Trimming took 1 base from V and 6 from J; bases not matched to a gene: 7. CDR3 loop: CASSLGASGSRDTQYF. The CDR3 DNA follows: TGTGCCAGCAGCTTAGGGGCTAGCGGGAGTAGGGATACGCAGTATTTT.

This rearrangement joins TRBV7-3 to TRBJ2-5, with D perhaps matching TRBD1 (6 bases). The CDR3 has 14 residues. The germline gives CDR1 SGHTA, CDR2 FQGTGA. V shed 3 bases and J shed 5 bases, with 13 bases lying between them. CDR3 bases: TGTGCCAGCAGCTTCACGGGGCAGGGGGAGACCCAGTACTTC. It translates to CASSFTGQGETQYF. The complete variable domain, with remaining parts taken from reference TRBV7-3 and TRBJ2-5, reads GAGVSQTPSNKVTEKGKYVELRCDPISGHTALYWYRQSLGQGPEFLIYFQGTGAADDSGLPNDRFFAVRPEGSVSTLKIQRTERGDSAVYLCASSFTGQGETQYFGPGTRLLVL.

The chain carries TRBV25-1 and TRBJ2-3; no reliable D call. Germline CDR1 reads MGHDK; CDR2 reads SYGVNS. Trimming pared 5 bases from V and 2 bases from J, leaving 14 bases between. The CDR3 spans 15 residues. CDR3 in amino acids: CASSTYEANTDTQYF. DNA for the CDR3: TGTGCCAGCAGTACTTACGAAGCTAACACAGATACGCAGTATTTT.

The CDR3 region has the DNA TGCGCCAGCAGCTTTGAGACAGGGGGGTATGGCAATGGCTACACCTTC. Translated, it gives CASSFETGGYGNGYTF. V is TRBV5-1 and J is TRBJ1-2; TRBD1 aligns across 9 bases. Germline V gene sequence: CDR1 SGHRS, CDR2 YFSETQ. CDR3 size: 16 residues. J was trimmed by 6 bases and V by 2 bases; bases with no gene match: 11.

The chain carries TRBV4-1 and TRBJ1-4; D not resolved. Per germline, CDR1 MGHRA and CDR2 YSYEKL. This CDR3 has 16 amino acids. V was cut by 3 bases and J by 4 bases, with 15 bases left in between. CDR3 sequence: CASSQAREYLNEKLFF. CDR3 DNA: TGCGCCAGCAGCCAGGCGAGAGAATACCTTAATGAAAAACTGTTTTTT.

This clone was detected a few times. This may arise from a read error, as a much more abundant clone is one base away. CDR3 in DNA: TGTGCCAGCAGTTTACAGGGGAACTATGGCTACACCTTC. It codes for CASSLQGNYGYTF. The chain employs TRBV2 and TRBJ1-2; 7 positions match TRBD1. CDR1 and CDR2 from the germline V gene are SNHLY and FYNNEI. This CDR3 has 13 amino acids. The V gene end was trimmed by 5 bases and the J gene end by 2 bases; junction bases not matched to a gene: 2.

CDR3 bases: TGTGCCAGCAGCTTAGCAGCAGGGACTTCTGGAAACACCATATATTTT. Amino acid sequence: CASSLAAGTSGNTIYF. The chain links TRBV7-2 to TRBJ1-3, with D possibly being TRBD1 (5 bases). The germline V gene has CDR1 SGHTA and CDR2 FQGNSA. The CDR3 has 16 residues. V lost 0 bases to trimming and J lost 1 base, with 10 bases between them. Full variable domain (outside the CDR3, taken from reference TRBV7-2 and TRBJ1-3): GAGVSQSPSNKVTEKGKDVELRCDPISGHTALYWYRQSLGQGLEFLIYFQGNSAPDKSGLPSDRFSAERTGGSVSTLTIQRTQQEDSAVYLCASSLAAGTSGNTIYFGEGSWLTVV.

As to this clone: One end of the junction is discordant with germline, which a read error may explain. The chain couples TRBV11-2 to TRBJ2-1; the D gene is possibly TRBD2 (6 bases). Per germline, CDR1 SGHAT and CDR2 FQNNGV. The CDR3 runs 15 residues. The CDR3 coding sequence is TGTGCCAGCAGCCCAGCCCGGACTACCTATAATGAGCAGTTCTTC. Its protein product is CASSPARTTYNEQFF.

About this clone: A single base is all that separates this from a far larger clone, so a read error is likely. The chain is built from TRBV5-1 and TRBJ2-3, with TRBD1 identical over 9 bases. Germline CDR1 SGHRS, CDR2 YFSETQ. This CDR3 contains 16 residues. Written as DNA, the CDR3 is TGCGCCAGCAGCTCGGGGACAGGGTCGGGAACAGATGCGCAGTATTTT. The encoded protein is CASSSGTGSGTDAQYF.

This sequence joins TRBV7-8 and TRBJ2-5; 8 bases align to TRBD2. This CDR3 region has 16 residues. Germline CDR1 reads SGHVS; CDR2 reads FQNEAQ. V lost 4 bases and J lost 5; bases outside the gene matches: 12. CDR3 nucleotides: TGTGCCAGCAGCTCCGGGGGGGCTGATGCTTCGGAGACCCAGTACTTC. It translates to CASSSGGADASETQYF.

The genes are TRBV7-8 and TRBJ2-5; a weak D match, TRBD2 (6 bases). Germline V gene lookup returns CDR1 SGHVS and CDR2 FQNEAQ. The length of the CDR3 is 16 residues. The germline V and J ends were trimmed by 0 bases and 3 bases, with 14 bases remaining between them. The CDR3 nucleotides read TGTGCCAGCAGCTTAGCGTGGTGGGACTGGAAAGAGACCCAGTACTTC. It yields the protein CASSLAWWDWKETQYF.

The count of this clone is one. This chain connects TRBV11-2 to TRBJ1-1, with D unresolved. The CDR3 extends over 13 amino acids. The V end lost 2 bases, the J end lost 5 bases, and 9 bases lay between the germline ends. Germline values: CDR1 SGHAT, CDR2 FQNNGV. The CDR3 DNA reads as TGTGCCAGCAGCTTACGGGTAGGGACTGAAGCTTTCTTT. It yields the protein CASSLRVGTEAFF.

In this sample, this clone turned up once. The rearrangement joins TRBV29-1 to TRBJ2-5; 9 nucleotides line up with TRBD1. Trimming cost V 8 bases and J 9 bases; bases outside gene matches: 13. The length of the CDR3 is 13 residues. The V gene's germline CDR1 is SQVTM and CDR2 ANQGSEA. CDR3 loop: CSMWDRDGMAQYF. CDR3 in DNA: TGCAGCATGTGGGACAGGGACGGTATGGCCCAGTACTTC.